A selection of T cell receptor beta chains follows, all from one sample in a study of OX40 agonist ivuxolimab in advanced cancers. Clones were sequenced by immunoSEQ multiplex PCR, and TCRdb holds only the in-frame ones, with some missing. This table has over 9,000 clones, 66% appearing once. The sequencing used CD4+ or CD8+ T cells sorted from blood, collected in a trial of the OX40 agonist ivuxolimab. The receptors here all came from an adult with an advanced solid tumor such as melanoma, head and neck, liver or kidney cancer. Each CDR3 is given with its conserved first and last residue. The D gene is left open where the match is weak. Only part of the rows carry a size: once, few, many, or a class if the clone is expanded.

clone_size	j_call	d_call	v_call	cdr3_nt	cdr3_aa
NA	TRBJ2-7	NA	TRBV7-8	TGTGTCGTGGGGGCTGACTACGAGCAGTACTTC	CVVGADYEQYF
NA	TRBJ2-3	NA	TRBV28	TGTGCCAGCAGTCCACCACAGGGCTACACAGATACGCAGTATTTT	CASSPPQGYTDTQYF
medium-sized	TRBJ1-6	NA	TRBV5-6	TGTGCCAGCAGCTTGTCGATCTGGAATTCACCCCTCCACTTT	CASSLSIWNSPLHF
medium-sized	TRBJ2-1	NA	TRBV30	TGTGCCTCGGACCGGGGGACCTACAATGAGCAGTTCTTC	CASDRGTYNEQFF
medium-sized	TRBJ1-1	NA	TRBV6-5	TGTGCCAGCACGGGAGTATCGAACACTGAAGCTTTCTTT	CASTGVSNTEAFF
once	TRBJ2-7	TRBD1	TRBV6-6	TGTGCCAGCAGTTACTCGGGACAGGAAACCTACGAGCAGTACTTC	CASSYSGQETYEQYF
NA	TRBJ2-7	NA	TRBV23-1	TGCGCCAGCAGACAGAGCTCCTACGAGCAGTACTTC	CASRQSSYEQYF
NA	TRBJ2-7	TRBD2	TRBV7-6	TGTGCCAGCAGCTTAGAGGGTAGCGGGGAGCAGTACTTC	CASSLEGSGEQYF
NA	TRBJ2-7	NA	TRBV6-5	TGTGCCACCTCCTCCATCTTCGAGCAGTACTTC	CATSSIFEQYF
NA	TRBJ2-7	NA	TRBV2	TGTGCCAGCAGTGAAGCGCGTGGGGTCGAGCAGTACTTC	CASSEARGVEQYF
few	TRBJ2-1	NA	TRBV5-1	TGCGCCAGCAGCTACTCTAATGAGCAGTTCTTC	CASSYSNEQFF
few	TRBJ1-2	NA	TRBV6-6	TGTGCCAGCAGTTACGGGGTTCAGCTTAACTATGGCTACACCTTC	CASSYGVQLNYGYTF
NA	TRBJ2-3	TRBD2	TRBV27	TGTGCCAGCAGTTTATTAGCGGGGGGCACAGATACGCAGTATTTT	CASSLLAGGTDTQYF